This T cell receptor beta chain came from a study of T cell responses to AZD1222 COVID-19 vaccine. Details on this clone: Its specificity is unknown.

V was cut by 6 bases and J by 2 bases, with 4 bases left in between. Germline CDR1 reads ENHRY; CDR2 reads SYGVKD. The CDR3 covers 11 residues. Measured with immunoSEQ multiplex PCR; TCRdb has only the in-frame clones, and not every one. The sample contains about 150,000 clones, 75% to 85% of which appear only once. Study-wide points: Possibly, clonal diversity was underestimated; donors were largely white British and included more females. As reported, nearly half of all spike-specific TCRs target variant regions that are unmutated. Spike-specific TCR depth and breadth grew after two AZD1222 doses.

Sequenced material: peripheral blood, taken on day 0 of MenACWY control vaccination. The chain has TRBV10-3 and TRBJ1-2, with D unresolved. This clonotype originated in an adult in good health. CDR3 sequence reads: CAIRQNYGYTF. The CDR3 DNA sequence: TGTGCCATCAGACAGAACTATGGCTACACCTTC.